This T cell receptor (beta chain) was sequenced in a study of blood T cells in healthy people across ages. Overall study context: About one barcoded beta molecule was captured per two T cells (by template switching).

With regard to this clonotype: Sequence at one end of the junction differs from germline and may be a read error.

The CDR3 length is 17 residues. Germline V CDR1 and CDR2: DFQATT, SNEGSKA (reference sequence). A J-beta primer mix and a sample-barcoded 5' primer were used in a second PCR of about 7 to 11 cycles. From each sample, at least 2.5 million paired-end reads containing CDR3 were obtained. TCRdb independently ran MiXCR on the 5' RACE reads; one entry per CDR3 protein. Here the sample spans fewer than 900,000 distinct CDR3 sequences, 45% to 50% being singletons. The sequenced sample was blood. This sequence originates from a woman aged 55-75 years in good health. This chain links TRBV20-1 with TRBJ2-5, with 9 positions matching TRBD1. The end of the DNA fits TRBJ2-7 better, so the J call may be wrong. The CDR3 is CSARVWNLGQGIYEQYF. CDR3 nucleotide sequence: TGCAGCGCTAGAGTCTGGAATCTGGGACAGGGCATCTACGAGCAGTACTTC.